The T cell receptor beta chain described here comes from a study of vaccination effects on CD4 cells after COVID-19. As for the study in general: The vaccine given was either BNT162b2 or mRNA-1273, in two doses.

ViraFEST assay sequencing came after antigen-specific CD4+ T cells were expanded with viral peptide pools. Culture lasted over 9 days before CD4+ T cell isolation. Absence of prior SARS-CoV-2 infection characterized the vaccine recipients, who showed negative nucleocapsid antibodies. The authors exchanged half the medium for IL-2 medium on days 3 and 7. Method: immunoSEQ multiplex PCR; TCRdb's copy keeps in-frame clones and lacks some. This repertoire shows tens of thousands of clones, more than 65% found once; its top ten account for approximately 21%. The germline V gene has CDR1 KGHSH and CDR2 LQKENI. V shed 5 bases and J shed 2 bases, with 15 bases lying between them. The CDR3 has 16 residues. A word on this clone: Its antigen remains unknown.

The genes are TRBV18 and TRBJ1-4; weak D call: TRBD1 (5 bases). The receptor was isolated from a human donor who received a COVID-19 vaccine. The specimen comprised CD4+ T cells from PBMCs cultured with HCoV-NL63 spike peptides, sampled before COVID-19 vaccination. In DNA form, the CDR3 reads TGTGCCAGCTCATCAACCGGAGGGGTTACTAATGAAAAACTGTTTTTT. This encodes CASSSTGGVTNEKLFF.